This T cell receptor beta chain was identified during a study of shared clonotypes between healthy human individuals. Across the study: The cohort had two women and a few men, ages 18 to 49. Per donor, CD8 memory used one plate, CD8 naive used two, CD4 memory used three and CD4 naive used three.

Notes on the study in general: When naive CD4 clonotypes were compared across a few donors, 4% to 6.5% were shared.

V lost 3 bases and J 2 bases, leaving 15 bases between the germline ends. The germline V gene has CDR1 SGHTS and CDR2 YDEGEE. The CDR3 extends over 16 amino acids. Only in-frame clones appear in the TCRdb table, and some are missing; sequencing was by immunoSEQ multiplex PCR. The sample shows about 2.3 million clones, 92% of them seen only once. Turning to this clone: Its target is not known.

The sequence was obtained from a man aged 18 to 30 in good health. Some clones in this sample may be carry-over from other donors' samples. The chain employs TRBV5-8 and TRBJ1-5, with D unclear. Sequenced: naive CD4+ T cells from PBMCs. Subset noted: CD45RA+ positively selected. The CDR3 region is CASSSPYLSGNQPQHF. CDR3 coding DNA: TGTGCCAGCAGCTCGCCCTATCTTTCAGGCAATCAGCCCCAGCATTTT.